The clone carrying this T cell receptor beta chain turned up a few times. Its antigen is unidentified. Per the original data handling: With a range of 23,224 to 690,600, the median per sample was about 87,000 TCRs. TCRdb reprocessed the RACE reads with MiXCR, giving one entry per CDR3 protein. The V and J calls, along with clone size, are taken from TCRdb and not from the paper's own processing. The top ten hold more than 2% of the sample, which has just under 65,000 distinct CDR3 sequences, about 11% seen once. The CDR3 is 17 residues long. V shed 2 bases and J shed 5 bases, with 18 bases lying between them. Germline CDR1 and CDR2: SGHAT and FQNNGV. The sample belongs to a study of human T cells and chemical hapten exposure. Time point reported: patch test 3, about 24 weeks after DPC sensitization. Noted treatment: therapeutic diphenylcyclopropenone sensitization with weekly scalp DPC. General study findings and limits: Relative to controls, expanded TCRs formed significantly more large CDR3 similarity clusters. Alopecia affecting every donor means their immune response may not match healthy people's.

Sample: whole blood, taken in connection with sensitization to the hapten diphenylcyclopropenone (DPC). V gene TRBV11-2 combines with J gene TRBJ2-2, with D perhaps TRBD1 (5 bases). The TCR comes from a woman in her twenties or thirties with alopecia areata. Some clones in this sample may be carry-over from other donors' samples. This chain's CDR3 is CASSLSSGRVRTGELFF. Here the CDR3 DNA reads TGTGCCAGCAGCTTATCGTCCGGCAGGGTTCGTACCGGGGAGCTGTTTTTT.